The TCR beta chain under discussion was sequenced for a study of radiotherapy plus CTLA-4 blockade in lung cancer. The overall study: Disease control was present in roughly 29% of patients, and objective responses in roughly 17%.

V lost 6 bases, J lost 5 bases, and 5 bases stayed unmatched. The CDR3 is made up of 16 amino acids. Germline V gene data show CDR1 as LNHDA and CDR2 as SQIVND (reference sequence). Repertoires were generated with immunoSEQ multiplex PCR, while TCRdb's copy carries only in-frame clones and drops some. Altogether tens of thousands of clones are present, around 85% being singletons, with the ten largest covering approximately 2.2%. The material was peripheral blood, obtained from a patient treated with radiotherapy plus ipilimumab. The rearrangement links TRBV19 to TRBJ2-1; 15 positions match TRBD2. The TCR comes from a human donor with non-small cell lung cancer who had a partial response to radiotherapy plus ipilimumab. The DNA of the CDR3 is TGTGCCAGTAGCTACGGACTAGCGGGAGGGGACAATGAGCAGTTCTTC. Protein product: CASSYGLAGGDNEQFF.